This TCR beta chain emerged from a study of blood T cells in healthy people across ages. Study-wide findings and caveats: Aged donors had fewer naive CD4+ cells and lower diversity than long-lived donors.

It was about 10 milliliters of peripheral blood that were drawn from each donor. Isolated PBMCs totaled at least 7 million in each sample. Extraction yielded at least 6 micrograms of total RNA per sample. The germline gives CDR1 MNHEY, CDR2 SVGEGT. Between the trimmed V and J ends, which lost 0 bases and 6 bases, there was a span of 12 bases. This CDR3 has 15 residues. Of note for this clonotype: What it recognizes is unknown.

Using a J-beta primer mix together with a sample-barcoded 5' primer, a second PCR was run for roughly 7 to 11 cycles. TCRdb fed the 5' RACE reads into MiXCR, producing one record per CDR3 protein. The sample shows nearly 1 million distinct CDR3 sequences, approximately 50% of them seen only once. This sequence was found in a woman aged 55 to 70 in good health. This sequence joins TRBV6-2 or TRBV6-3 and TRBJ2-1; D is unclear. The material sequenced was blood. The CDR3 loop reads CASSYSNLLRNEQFF. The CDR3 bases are TGTGCCAGCAGTTACTCGAATCTTCTACGCAATGAGCAGTTCTTC.